These T cell receptor beta chains were read from a single sample in a study of beta chain features in type 1 diabetes. Profiled with immunoSEQ multiplex PCR; TCRdb holds only in-frame clones, not every one. The sample has about 160,000 clones, around 8% seen once. Sequenced sample: central memory CD4+ T cells from blood. The receptors here all came from a woman aged 18-30 years with type 1 diabetes. Each CDR3 is given without its conserved first and last residue.

V gene,CDR3 protein
TRBV29-1,SVLSQGISYEQY
TRBV30,AWSGVASNQPQH
TRBV7-2,ASSNQGYGSTDTQY
TRBV30,AWGYRGQGDTQY
TRBV7-9,ASSLVLDSGYT
TRBV2,ASSDFRTSSYNEQF
TRBV6-5,AISSGPEQY
TRBV7-2,ASSFPGTGVSYEQY
TRBV2,ASGRDRDRNEQF
TRBV27,ASRRVGEKLF
TRBV2,ASSQDMNTEAF
TRBV29-1,SVEPGSYEQY
TRBV18,ASSQTGGEETQY
TRBV14,ASSPLGSPSYEQY
TRBV19,ASSTGGSYQETQY
TRBV29-1,SASSKRETVQY
TRBV4-2,ASSQAQGIGEQF
TRBV4-3,ASSQGPSGGTYEQY
TRBV28,ASYDGEILSPQGYT
TRBV7-6,ASSLGANEKLF
TRBV4-2,ASSQDRAGGLNEQF
TRBV7-2,ASRSGTGYYEQY
TRBV19,ASGGPPLAVNEQF
TRBV7-2,ASSSMWRFTGELF
TRBV4-2,ASSQVGQGNTEAF
TRBV11-2,ASSSIGFRVDSQY
TRBV6-5,ASSYSRHEQF
TRBV28,ATWWGQPTYEQY
TRBV5-1,ASSLGSSGGSDTQY